The sequence of this T cell receptor (beta chain) was determined in a study of human T cells and chemical hapten exposure. Study-level results: With alopecia, donors may have immune responses unlike healthy people's.

Time point noted: patch test 1, 2 weeks after DPC sensitization. As to treatment: therapeutic diphenylcyclopropenone sensitization with weekly scalp DPC. TCRdb re-derived calls from the RACE reads in MiXCR, one entry per CDR3 protein. This table holds 70,000 to 75,000 distinct CDR3 sequences, 32% found once. The CDR3 contains 14 residues. Germline CDR1 MNHNS, CDR2 SASEGT. V lost 6 bases and J 7 bases, leaving 16 bases between the germline ends. About this clonotype: As yet, its antigen is unknown.

The sequences come from whole blood, collected in connection with sensitization to the hapten diphenylcyclopropenone (DPC). The receptor comes from a man aged 40-55 years with alopecia areata. Some clones in this sample may be carry-over from other donors' samples. J is TRBJ2-1 and V is TRBV6-1, with a tentative D call TRBD2 (5 bases). The CDR3 region is CASREVGGRNEQFF. The CDR3 nucleotides read TGTGCCAGCAGGGAGGTTGGAGGAAGGAATGAGCAGTTCTTC.